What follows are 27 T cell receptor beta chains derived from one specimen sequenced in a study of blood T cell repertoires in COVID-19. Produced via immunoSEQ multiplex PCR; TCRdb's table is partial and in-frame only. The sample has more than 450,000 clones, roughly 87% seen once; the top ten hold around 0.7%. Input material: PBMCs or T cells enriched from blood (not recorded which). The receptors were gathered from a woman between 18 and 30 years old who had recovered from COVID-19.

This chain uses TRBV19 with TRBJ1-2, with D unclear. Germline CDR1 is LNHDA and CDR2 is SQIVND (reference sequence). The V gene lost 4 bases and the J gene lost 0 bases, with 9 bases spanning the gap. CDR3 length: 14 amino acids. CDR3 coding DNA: TGTGCCAGTAGTAAGGCGGGGACTAACTATGGCTACACCTTC. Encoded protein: CASSKAGTNYGYTF.

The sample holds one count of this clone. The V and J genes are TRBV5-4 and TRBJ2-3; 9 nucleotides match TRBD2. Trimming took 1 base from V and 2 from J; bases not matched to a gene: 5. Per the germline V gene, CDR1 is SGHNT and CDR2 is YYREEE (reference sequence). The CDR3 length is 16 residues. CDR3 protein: CASSLRAGGNTDTQYF. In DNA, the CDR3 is TGTGCCAGCAGCTTGCGAGCGGGGGGAAACACAGATACGCAGTATTTT. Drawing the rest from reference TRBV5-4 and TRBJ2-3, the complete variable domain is ETGVTQSPTHLIKTRGQQVTLRCSSQSGHNTVSWYQQALGQGPQFIFQYYREEENGRGNFPPRFSGLQFPNYSSELNVNALELDDSALYLCASSLRAGGNTDTQYFGPGTRLTVL.

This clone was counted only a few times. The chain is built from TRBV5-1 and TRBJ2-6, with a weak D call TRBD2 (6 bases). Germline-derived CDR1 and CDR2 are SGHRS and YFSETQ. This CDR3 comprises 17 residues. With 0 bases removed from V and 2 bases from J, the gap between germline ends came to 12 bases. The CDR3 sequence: CASSLAIGGTGANVLTF. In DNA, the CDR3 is TGCGCCAGCAGCTTGGCCATCGGGGGAACTGGGGCCAACGTCCTGACTTTC.

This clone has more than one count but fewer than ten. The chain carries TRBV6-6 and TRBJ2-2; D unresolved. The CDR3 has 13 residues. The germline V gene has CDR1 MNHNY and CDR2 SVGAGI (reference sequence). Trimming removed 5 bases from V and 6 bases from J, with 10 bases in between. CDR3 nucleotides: TGTGCCAGCAGTCTGCAGGTGGCCGGGGAGCTGTTTTTT. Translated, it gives CASSLQVAGELFF.

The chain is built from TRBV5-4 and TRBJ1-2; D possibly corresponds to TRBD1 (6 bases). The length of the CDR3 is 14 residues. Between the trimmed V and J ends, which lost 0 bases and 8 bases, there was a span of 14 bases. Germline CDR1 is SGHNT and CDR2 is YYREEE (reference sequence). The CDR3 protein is CASSLDGGLGGYTF. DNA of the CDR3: TGTGCCAGCAGCTTGGATGGGGGCCTCGGGGGCTACACCTTC. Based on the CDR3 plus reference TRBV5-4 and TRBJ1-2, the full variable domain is ETGVTQSPTHLIKTRGQQVTLRCSSQSGHNTVSWYQQALGQGPQFIFQYYREEENGRGNFPPRFSGLQFPNYSSELNVNALELDDSALYLCASSLDGGLGGYTFGSGTRLTVV.

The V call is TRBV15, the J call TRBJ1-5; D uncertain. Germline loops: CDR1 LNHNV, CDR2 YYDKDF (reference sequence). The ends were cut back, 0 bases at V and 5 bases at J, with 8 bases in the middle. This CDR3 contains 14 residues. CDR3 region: CATSRDFGDQPQHF. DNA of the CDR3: TGTGCCACCAGCAGAGATTTCGGGGATCAGCCCCAGCATTTT.

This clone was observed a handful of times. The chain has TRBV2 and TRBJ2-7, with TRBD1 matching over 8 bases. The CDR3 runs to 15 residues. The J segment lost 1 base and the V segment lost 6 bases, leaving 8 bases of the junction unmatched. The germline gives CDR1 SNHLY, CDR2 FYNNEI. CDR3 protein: CASRIGQGSSYEQYF. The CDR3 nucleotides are TGTGCCAGCAGGATAGGACAGGGTTCGTCCTACGAGCAGTACTTC.

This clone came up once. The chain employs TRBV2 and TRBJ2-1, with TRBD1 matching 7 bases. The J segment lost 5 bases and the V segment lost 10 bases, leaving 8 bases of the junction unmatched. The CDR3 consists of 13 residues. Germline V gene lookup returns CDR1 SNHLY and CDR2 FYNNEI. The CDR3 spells CATSEGANNEQFF. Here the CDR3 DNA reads TGTGCCACCTCCGAGGGGGCGAACAATGAGCAGTTCTTC.

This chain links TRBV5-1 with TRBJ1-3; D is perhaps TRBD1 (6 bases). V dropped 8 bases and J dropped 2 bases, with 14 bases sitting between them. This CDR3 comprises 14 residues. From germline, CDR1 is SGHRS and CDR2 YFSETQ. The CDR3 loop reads CASSTGPPGNTIYF. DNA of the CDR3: TGCGCCAGTTCGACAGGACCGCCTGGAAACACCATATATTTT.

CDR3 coding DNA: TGTGCCAGTTTCCAGGGGGGACAGGGTAGCAATCAGCCCCAGCATTTT. Translated, it gives CASFQGGQGSNQPQHF. The rearrangement uses TRBV19 and TRBJ1-5, with TRBD1 identical over 9 bases. This CDR3 region has 16 residues. The ends lost 8 bases at V and 0 bases at J; junction bases unmatched: 8. The germline V gene has CDR1 LNHDA and CDR2 SQIVND (reference sequence).

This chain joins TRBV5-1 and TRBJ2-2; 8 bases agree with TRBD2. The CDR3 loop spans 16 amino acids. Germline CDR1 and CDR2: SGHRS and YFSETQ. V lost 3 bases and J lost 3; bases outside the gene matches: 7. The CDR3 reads CASSYTRTSYTGELFF. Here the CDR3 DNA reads TGCGCCAGCAGCTACACCCGGACTAGCTACACCGGGGAGCTGTTTTTT. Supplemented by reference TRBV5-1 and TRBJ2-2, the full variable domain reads KAGVTQTPRYLIKTRGQQVTLSCSPISGHRSVSWYQQTPGQGLQFLFEYFSETQRNKGNFPGRFSGRQFSNSRSEMNVSTLELGDSALYLCASSYTRTSYTGELFFGEGSRLTVL.

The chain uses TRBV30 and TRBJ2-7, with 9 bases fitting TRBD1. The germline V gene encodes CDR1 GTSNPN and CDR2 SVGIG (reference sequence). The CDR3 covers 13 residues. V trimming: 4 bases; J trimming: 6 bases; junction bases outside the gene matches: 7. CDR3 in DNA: TGTGCCTGGATCGGACAGGGACAGGGCGAGCAGTACTTC. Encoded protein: CAWIGQGQGEQYF.

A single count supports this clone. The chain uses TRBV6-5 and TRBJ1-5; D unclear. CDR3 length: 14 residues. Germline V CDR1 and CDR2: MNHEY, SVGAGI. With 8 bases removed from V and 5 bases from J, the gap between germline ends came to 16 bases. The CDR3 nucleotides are TGTGCCAGCTATTTGGGAGGTTTCGATCAGCCCCAGCATTTT. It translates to CASYLGGFDQPQHF.

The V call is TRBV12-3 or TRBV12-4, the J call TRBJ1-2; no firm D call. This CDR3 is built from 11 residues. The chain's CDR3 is CASGKGYGYTF. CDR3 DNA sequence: TGTGCATCGGGGAAGGGCTATGGCTACACCTTC.

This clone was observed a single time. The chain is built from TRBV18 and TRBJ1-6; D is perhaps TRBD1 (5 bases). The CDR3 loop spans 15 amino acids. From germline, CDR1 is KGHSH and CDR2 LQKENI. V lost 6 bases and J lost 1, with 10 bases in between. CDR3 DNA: TGTGCCAGCTCGCCAGGGAGATCCTATAATTCACCCCTCCACTTT. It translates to CASSPGRSYNSPLHF.

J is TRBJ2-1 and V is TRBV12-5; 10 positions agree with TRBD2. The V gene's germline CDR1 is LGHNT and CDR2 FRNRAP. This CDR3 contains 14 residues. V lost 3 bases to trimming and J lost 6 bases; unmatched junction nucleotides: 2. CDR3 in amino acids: CASGLSGGANEQFF. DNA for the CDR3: TGTGCTAGTGGTTTAAGCGGGGGGGCCAATGAGCAGTTCTTC. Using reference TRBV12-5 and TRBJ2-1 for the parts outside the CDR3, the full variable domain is DARVTQTPRHKVTEMGQEVTMRCQPILGHNTVFWYRQTMMQGLELLAYFRNRAPLDDSGMPKDRFSAEMPDATLATLKIQPSEPRDSAVYFCASGLSGGANEQFFGPGTRLTVL.

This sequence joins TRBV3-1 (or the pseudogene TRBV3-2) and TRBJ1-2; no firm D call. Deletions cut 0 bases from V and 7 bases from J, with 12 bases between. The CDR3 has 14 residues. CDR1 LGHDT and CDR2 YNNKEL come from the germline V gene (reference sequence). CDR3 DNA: TGTGCCAGCAGCCAAGATCAAAACGGCGGTGGCTACACCTTC. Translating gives CASSQDQNGGGYTF.

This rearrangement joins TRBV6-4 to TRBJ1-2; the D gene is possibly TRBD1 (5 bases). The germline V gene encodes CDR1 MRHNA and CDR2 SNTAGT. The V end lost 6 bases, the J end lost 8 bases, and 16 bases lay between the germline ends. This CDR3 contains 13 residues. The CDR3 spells CASSRDFSSGYTF. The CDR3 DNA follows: TGTGCCAGCAGCCGGGACTTTTCCTCGGGCTACACCTTC.

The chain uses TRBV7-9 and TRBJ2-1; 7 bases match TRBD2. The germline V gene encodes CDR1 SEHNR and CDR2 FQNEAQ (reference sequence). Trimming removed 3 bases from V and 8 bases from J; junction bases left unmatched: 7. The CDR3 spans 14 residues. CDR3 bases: TGTGCCAGCAGCTTCCCCGGCCGGGGGGATGAGCAGTTCTTC. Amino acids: CASSFPGRGDEQFF.

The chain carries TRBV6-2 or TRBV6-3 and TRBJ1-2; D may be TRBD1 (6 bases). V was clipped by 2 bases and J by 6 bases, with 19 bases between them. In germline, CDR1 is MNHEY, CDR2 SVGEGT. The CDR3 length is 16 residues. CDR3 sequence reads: CASSYPQGHLRHGYTF. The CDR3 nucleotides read TGTGCCAGCAGTTACCCCCAGGGACATTTACGGCATGGCTACACCTTC.

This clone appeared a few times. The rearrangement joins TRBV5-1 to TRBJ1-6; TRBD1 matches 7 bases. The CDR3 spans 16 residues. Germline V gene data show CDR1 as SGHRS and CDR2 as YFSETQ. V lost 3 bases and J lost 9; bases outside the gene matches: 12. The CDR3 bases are TGCGCCAGCAGCTCCCCCGACAGGGCCGGGGGTTCACCCCTCCACTTT. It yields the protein CASSSPDRAGGSPLHF.

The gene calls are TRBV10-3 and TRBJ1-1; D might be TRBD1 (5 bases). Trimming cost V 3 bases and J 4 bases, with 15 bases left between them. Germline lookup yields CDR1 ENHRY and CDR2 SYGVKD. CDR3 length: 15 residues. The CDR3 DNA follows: TGTGCCATCAGTGAAGATCCGCTTAGGGGCACTGAAGCTTTCTTT. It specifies CAISEDPLRGTEAFF.

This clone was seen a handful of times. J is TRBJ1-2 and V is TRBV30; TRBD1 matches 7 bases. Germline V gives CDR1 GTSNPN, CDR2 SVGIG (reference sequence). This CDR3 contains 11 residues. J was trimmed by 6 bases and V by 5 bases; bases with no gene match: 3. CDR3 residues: CAWDRANGYTF. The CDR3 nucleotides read TGTGCCTGGGACAGGGCCAATGGCTACACCTTC.

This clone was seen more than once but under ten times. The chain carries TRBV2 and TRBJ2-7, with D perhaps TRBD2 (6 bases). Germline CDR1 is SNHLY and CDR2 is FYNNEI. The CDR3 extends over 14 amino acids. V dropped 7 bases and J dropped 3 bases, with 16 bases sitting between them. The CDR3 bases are TGTGCCAGCACGAGAGGTCCGGGAGACTACGAGCAGTACTTC. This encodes CASTRGPGDYEQYF.

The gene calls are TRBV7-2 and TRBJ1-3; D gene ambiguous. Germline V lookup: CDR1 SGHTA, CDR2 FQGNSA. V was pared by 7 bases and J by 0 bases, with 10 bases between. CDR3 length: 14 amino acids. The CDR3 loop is CASKLGSSGNTIYF. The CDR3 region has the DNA TGTGCCAGCAAACTGGGGAGCTCTGGAAACACCATATATTTT.

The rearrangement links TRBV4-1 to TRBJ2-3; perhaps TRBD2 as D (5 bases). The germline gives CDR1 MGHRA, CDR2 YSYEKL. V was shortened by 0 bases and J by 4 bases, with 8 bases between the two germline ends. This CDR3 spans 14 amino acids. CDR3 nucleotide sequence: TGCGCCAGCAGCCAAGAGCAGAGGGCAGATACGCAGTATTTT. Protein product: CASSQEQRADTQYF.

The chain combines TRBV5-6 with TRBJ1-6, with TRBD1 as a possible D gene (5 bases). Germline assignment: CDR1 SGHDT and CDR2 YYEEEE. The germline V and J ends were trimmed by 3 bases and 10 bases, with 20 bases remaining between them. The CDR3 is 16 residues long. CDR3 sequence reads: CASSWGEEDYGSPLHF. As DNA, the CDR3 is TGTGCCAGCAGCTGGGGGGAAGAGGACTACGGGTCACCCCTCCACTTT.